The 4 T cell receptor beta chains listed next were all sequenced from one sample in a study of CD8+ T cells in alopecia areata. Extracted from the samples, RNA was reverse transcribed into cDNA to serve as the sequencing template. Sequenced by immunoSEQ multiplex PCR; TCRdb stores in-frame clones only, minus some. The sample contains roughly 250,000 clones, under 80% of which appear only once. This specimen was CD4+ T cells sorted from blood, taken at week 0. All receptors come from a human donor with alopecia areata.

The chain is built from TRBV5-1 and TRBJ1-2; D might be TRBD1 (6 bases). This CDR3 has 13 residues. Germline V lookup: CDR1 SGHRS, CDR2 YFSETQ. Trimming cost V 4 bases and J 4 bases, with 11 bases left between them. The CDR3 DNA follows: TGCGCCAGCAGCCAAGACAGGCCCTATGGCTACACCTTC. Protein product: CASSQDRPYGYTF.

This clone was found a few times. Other nucleotide sequences in the sample specify the same CDR3. The gene calls are TRBV4-2 and TRBJ1-2, with D tentatively TRBD1 (5 bases). The CDR3 runs to 15 residues. Trimming cost V 0 bases and J 0 bases, with 8 bases left between them. The germline CDR1 and CDR2 sequences are LGHNA and YNFKEQ. As DNA, the CDR3 is TGTGCCAGCAGCCAAGACGCGGGACCTAACTATGGCTACACCTTC. Its protein is CASSQDAGPNYGYTF.

The chain has TRBV30 and TRBJ1-2; 7 bases map to TRBD1. CDR3 size: 13 residues. After removal of 2 bases from V and 8 bases from J, the junction contained 8 bases not matched to a gene. Germline CDR1 and CDR2: GTSNPN and SVGIG (reference sequence). For the CDR3, the DNA is TGTGCCTGGAGTTTCGGACAGGTCGGAGGCTACACCTTC. This codes for CAWSFGQVGGYTF.

CDR3 in amino acids: CASSLDRGIEAFF. CDR3 DNA: TGTGCCAGCAGCCTGGACAGGGGAATTGAAGCTTTCTTT. This chain uses TRBV5-6 with TRBJ1-1; the match to TRBD1 covers 9 bases. The J segment lost 7 bases and the V segment lost 4 bases, leaving 5 bases of the junction unmatched. CDR1 is SGHDT and CDR2 is YYEEEE in the germline V gene. This CDR3 is 13 amino acids long.